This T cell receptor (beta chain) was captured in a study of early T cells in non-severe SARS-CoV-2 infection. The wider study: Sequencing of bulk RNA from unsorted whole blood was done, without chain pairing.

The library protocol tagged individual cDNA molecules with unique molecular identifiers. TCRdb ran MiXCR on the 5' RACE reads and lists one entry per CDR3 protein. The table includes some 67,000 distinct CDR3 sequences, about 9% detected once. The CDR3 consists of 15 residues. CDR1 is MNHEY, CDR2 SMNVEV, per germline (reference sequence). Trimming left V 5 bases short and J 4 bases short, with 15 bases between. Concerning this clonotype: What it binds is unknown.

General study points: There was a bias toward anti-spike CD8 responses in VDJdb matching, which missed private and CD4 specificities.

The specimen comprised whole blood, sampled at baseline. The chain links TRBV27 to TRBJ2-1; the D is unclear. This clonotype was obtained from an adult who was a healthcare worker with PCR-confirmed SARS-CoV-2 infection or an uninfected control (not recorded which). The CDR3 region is CASSLEENPYNEQFF. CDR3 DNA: TGTGCCAGCAGTCTAGAGGAAAATCCTTACAATGAGCAGTTCTTC.